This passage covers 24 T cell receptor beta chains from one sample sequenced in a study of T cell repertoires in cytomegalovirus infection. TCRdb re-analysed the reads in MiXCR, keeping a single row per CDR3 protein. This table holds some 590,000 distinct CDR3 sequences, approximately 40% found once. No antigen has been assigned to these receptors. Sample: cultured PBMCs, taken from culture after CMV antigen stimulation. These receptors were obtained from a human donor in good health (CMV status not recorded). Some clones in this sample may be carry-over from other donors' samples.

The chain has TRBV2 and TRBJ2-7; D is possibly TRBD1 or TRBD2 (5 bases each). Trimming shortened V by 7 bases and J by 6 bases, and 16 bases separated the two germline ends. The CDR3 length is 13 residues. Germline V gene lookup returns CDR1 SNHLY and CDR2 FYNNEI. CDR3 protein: CASTRGADFEQYF. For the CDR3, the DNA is TGTGCCAGCACCCGAGGGGCCGATTTCGAGCAGTACTTC.

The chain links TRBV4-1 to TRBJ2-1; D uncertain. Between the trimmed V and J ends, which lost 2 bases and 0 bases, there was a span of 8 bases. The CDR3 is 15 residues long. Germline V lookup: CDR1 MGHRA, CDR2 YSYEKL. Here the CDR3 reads CASSQSRASYNEQFF. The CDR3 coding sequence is TGCGCCAGCAGCCAAAGTCGTGCCTCCTACAATGAGCAGTTCTTC.

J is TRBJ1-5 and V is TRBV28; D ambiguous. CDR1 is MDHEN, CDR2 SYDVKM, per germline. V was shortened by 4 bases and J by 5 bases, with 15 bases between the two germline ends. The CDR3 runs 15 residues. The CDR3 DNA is TGTGCCAGCAGTTGGCGGAGCGGGGAGTATCAGCCCCAGCATTTT. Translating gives CASSWRSGEYQPQHF.

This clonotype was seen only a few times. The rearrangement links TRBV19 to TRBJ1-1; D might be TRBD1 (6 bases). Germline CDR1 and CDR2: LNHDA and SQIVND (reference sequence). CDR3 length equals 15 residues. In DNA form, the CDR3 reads TGTCCTCCACCGGGACAAGTACACATGAACACTGAAGCTTTCTTT. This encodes CPPPGQVHMNTEAFF.

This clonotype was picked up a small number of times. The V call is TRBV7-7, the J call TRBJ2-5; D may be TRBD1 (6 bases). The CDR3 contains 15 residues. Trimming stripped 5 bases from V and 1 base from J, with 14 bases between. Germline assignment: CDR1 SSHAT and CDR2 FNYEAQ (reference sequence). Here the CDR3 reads CASSRGGRGQETQYF. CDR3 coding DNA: TGTGCCAGCAGCCGAGGGGGACGGGGCCAAGAGACCCAGTACTTC.

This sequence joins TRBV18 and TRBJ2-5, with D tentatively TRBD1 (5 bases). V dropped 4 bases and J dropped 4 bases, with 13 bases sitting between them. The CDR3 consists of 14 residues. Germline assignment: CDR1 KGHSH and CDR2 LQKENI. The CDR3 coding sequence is TGTGCCAGCTCACTGCGGACAACCACAGAGACCCAGTACTTC. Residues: CASSLRTTTETQYF.

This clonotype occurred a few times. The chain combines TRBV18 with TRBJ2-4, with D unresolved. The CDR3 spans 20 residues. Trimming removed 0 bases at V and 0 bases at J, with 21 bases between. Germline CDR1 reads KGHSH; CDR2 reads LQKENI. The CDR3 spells CASSPPLPGFLVVAKNIQYF. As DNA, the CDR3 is TGTGCCAGCTCACCACCGTTACCCGGGTTCCTCGTCGTAGCCAAAAACATTCAGTACTTC. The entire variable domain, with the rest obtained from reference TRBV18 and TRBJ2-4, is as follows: NAGVMQNPRHLVRRRGQEARLRCSPMKGHSHVYWYRQLPEEGLKFMVYLQKENIIDESGMPKERFSAEFPKEGPSILRIQQVVRGDSAAYFCASSPPLPGFLVVAKNIQYFGAGTRLSVL.

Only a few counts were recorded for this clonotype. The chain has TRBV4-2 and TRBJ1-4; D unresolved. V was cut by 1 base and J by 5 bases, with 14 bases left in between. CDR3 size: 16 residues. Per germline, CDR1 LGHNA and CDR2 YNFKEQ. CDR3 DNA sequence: TGTGCCAGCAGCCAAGCACTCGGCGAATCAAATGAAAAACTGTTTTTT. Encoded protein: CASSQALGESNEKLFF.

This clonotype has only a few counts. The CDR3 protein is CATTNLGPRHYGYTF. In DNA form, the CDR3 reads TGTGCCACCACCAACCTCGGACCGAGACACTATGGCTACACCTTC. V is TRBV19 and J is TRBJ1-2; D gene unclear. V lost 10 bases, J lost 3 bases, and 21 bases lay in between. CDR1 LNHDA and CDR2 SQIVND come from the germline V gene (reference sequence). CDR3 length: 15 residues.

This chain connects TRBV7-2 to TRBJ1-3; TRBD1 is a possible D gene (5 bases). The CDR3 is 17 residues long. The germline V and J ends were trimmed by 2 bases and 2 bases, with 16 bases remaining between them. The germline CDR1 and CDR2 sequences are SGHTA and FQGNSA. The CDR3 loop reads CASSLRWGINAGNTIYF. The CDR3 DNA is TGTGCCAGCAGCTTAAGGTGGGGGATTAACGCTGGAAACACCATATATTTT.

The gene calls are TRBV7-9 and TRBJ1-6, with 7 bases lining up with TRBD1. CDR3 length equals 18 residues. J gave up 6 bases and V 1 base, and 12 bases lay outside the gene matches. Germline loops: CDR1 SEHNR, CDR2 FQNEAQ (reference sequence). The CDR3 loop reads CASSLGYPGQQFNSPLHF. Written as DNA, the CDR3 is TGTGCCAGCAGCTTAGGGTACCCGGGACAGCAATTTAATTCACCCCTCCACTTT.

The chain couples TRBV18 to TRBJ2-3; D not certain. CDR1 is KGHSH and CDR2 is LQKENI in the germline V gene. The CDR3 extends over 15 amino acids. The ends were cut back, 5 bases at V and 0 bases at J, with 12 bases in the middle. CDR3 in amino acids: CASSAGWDSTDTQYF. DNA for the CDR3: TGTGCCAGCTCAGCCGGTTGGGATAGCACAGATACGCAGTATTTT. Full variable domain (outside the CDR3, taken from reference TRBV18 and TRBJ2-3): NAGVMQNPRHLVRRRGQEARLRCSPMKGHSHVYWYRQLPEEGLKFMVYLQKENIIDESGMPKERFSAEFPKEGPSILRIQQVVRGDSAAYFCASSAGWDSTDTQYFGPGTRLTVL.

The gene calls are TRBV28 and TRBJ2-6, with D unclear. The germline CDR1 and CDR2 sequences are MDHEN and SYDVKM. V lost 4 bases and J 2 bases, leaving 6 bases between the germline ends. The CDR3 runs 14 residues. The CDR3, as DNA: TGTGCCAGCAGTTCCCCCCCTGGGGCCAACGTCCTGACTTTC. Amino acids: CASSSPPGANVLTF.

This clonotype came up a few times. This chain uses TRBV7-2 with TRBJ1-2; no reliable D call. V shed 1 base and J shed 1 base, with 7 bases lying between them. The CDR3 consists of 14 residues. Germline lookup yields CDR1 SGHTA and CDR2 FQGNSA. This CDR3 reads CASSLVGNNYGYTF. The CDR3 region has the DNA TGTGCCAGCAGCTTAGTCGGTAATAACTATGGCTACACCTTC.

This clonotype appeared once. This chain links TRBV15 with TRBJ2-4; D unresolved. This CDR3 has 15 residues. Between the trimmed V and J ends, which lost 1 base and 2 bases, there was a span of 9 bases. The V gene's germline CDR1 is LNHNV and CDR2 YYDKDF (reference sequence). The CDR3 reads CATSRVRPPKNIQYF. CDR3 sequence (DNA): TGTGCCACCAGCAGAGTCCGGCCGCCCAAAAACATTCAGTACTTC.

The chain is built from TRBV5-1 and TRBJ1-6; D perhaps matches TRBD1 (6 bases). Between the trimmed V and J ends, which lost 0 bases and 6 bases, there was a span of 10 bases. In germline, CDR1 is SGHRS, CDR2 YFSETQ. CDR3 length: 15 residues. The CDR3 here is CASSLGGGLNSPLHF. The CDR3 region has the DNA TGCGCCAGCAGCTTGGGGGGGGGCCTTAATTCACCCCTCCACTTT.

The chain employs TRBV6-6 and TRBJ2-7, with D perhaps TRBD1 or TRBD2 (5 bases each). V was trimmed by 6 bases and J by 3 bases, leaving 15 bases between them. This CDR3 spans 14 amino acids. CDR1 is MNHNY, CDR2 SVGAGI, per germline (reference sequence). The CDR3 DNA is TGTGCCAGCAGCCAACTGGGACGTCGCTACGAGCAGTACTTC. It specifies CASSQLGRRYEQYF.

The DNA for the CDR3 is TGTGCCAGCAGCCCGTACCGGAGGAGGGGCGAGCAGTACTTC. Protein: CASSPYRRRGEQYF. The V and J genes are TRBV7-8 and TRBJ2-7; possible D gene TRBD2, 6 bases. Per the germline V gene, CDR1 is SGHVS and CDR2 is FQNEAQ. The CDR3 extends over 14 amino acids. Trimming stripped 5 bases from V and 6 bases from J, with 17 bases between.

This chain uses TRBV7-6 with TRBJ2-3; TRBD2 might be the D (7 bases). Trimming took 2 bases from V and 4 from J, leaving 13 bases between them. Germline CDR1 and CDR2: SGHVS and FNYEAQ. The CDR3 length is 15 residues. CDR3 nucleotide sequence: TGTGCCAGCAGCTTAAGGGGGAGGGACTCAGATACGCAGTATTTT. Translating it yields CASSLRGRDSDTQYF.

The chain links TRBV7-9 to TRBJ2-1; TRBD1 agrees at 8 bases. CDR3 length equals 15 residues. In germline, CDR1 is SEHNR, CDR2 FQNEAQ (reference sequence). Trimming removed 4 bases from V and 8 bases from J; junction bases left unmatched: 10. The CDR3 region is CASSSDSDRVHEQFF. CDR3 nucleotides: TGTGCCAGCAGCTCAGACTCGGACAGGGTTCATGAGCAGTTCTTC.

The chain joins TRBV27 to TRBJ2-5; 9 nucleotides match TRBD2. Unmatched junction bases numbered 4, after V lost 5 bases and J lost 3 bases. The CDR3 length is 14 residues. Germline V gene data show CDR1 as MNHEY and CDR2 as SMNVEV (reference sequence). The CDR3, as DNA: TGTGCCAGCAGTCACGCTAGCGGGGAAGAGACCCAGTACTTC. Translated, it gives CASSHASGEETQYF.

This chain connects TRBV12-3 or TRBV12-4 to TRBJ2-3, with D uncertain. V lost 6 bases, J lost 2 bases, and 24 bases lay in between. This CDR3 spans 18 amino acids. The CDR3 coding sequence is TGTGCCAGCAGCCCTAAAGCCACTCTCCGAGACGACACAGATACGCAGTATTTT. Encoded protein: CASSPKATLRDDTDTQYF.

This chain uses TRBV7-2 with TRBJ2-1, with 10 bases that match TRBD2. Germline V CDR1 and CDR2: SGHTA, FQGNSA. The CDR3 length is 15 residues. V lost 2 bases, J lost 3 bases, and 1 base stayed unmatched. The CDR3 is CASSLTSGIYNEQFF. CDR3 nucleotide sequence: TGTGCCAGCAGCTTAACTAGCGGGATCTACAATGAGCAGTTCTTC. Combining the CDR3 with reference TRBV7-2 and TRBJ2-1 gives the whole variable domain GAGVSQSPSNKVTEKGKDVELRCDPISGHTALYWYRQSLGQGLEFLIYFQGNSAPDKSGLPSDRFSAERTGGSVSTLTIQRTQQEDSAVYLCASSLTSGIYNEQFFGPGTRLTVL.

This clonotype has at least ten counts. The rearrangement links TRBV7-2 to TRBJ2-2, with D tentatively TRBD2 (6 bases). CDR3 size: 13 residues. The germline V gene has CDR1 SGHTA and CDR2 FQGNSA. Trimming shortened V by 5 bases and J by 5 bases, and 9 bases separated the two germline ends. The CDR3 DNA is TGTGCCAGCAGCCGCCGGGGGACCGGGGAGCTGTTTTTT. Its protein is CASSRRGTGELFF.